The text below deals with one TCR beta chain. Its antigen is as yet unknown. The CDR3 runs to 17 residues. V lost 5 bases and J 4 bases, leaving 20 bases between the germline ends. The V gene's germline CDR1 is LGHNA and CDR2 YSLEER. This specimen comes from a study of T cell responses to AZD1222 COVID-19 vaccine. Broader study findings: With dominance at 160-218 and 743-854, vaccine-associated CD4 TCRs spanned spike.

Measured with immunoSEQ multiplex PCR; TCRdb has only the in-frame clones, and not every one. There are about 130,000 clones in the sample; over 85% occur only once, and roughly 7.1% lies in the top ten. Specimen: peripheral blood, collected 28 days after the second AZD1222 dose. The receptor was derived from an adult who received the AZD1222 COVID-19 vaccine. J is TRBJ1-4 and V is TRBV4-3, with unresolved D. CDR3 DNA: TGCGCCAGCAGCTTCGAAACAGCTCAGAGGCTTAATGAAAAACTGTTTTTT. Its translation: CASSFETAQRLNEKLFF.